Reported below is one T cell receptor (beta chain). Antigen: not known. Because the CDR3 is missing its conserved closing phenylalanine or tryptophan, this is likely a read error. The DNA is omitted, as the CDR3 cannot be located on it reliably, and the CDR3 follows TCRdb's listing. These data come from a study of cytomegalovirus exposure and HLA in healthy donors. Whole-study findings and limits: The study labeled 150 to 200 TCR beta chains cytomegalovirus-associated. It was reportedly the case that the classifier diagnosed cytomegalovirus status with high specificity and sensitivity.

PCR employed 60 Vbeta and 13 Jbeta primers. The table came from immunoSEQ multiplex PCR; TCRdb's copy has only in-frame clones and leaves some out. This sample has under 200,000 clones, with approximately 59% found just once. Whereas donors were nominally healthy upon sampling, unrecorded immune exposures were probable. From germline, CDR1 is SGHRS and CDR2 YFSETQ. The CDR3 contains 9 residues when both ends are counted. This sequence was found in a middle-aged man in good health and CMV-seronegative. The chain employs TRBV5-1 and TRBJ1-5; TRBD1 is the table's D call and was not checked against the DNA. What was sequenced was PBMCs. The CDR3 loop is CAKATGQRG.